This T cell receptor (beta chain) appears in the sequencing data of a study of T-cell reconstitution after alpha-beta-depleted transplantation in children. General study results and limits: There were reportedly several hundred expanded graft clones from which alpha-beta T cells came about two months after transplant.

Unique molecular identifiers were incorporated into the prepared TCRbeta library. TCRdb re-called the PCR reads through MiXCR, storing one row per CDR3 protein. The sample lists about 130,000 distinct CDR3 sequences; 8% to 10% were seen once. This clonotype was seen only a few times. No antigen is known for it. The length of the CDR3 is 12 residues. Trimming removed 4 bases from V and 5 bases from J, with 8 bases in between. CDR1 is SGHVS, CDR2 FNYEAQ, per germline. The sample was PBMCs, mostly from graft donor cells, taken 180 days after TCRalphabeta/CD19-depleted stem cell transplant. The chain combines TRBV7-6 with TRBJ2-5, with D unclear. The source is a girl less than two years old who had a stem cell transplant for combined immunodeficiency, so the T cells may come from the graft donor. The CDR3 DNA is TGTGCCAGCAGCTCAAGACCGGAGACCCAGTACTTC. Translating gives CASSSRPETQYF.